The TCR beta chain under discussion was sequenced for a study of T cells in Graves' hyperthyroidism and ophthalmopathy. On the study more broadly: Peripheral blood was taken when the disease was first diagnosed, before any treatment began.

The V end lost 3 bases, the J end lost 4 bases, and 10 bases lay between the germline ends. This CDR3 spans 14 amino acids. Germline CDR1 SNHLY, CDR2 FYNNEI. This clonotype has ten or more counts. Its cognate antigen is unknown. It was RNA transcripts that yielded the amplified TCR beta CDR3 regions. The HTBI primer set was used in a first-round RT-PCR of the TCR CDR3. TCRdb used MiXCR to reprocess the multiplex PCR reads, holding one entry per CDR3 protein. Here the sample spans roughly 550,000 distinct CDR3 sequences, about 15% being singletons. Overall study findings and caveats: Expanded thyroid clonotypes (above 0.001) were mostly also found in blood.

This chain links TRBV2 with TRBJ2-1; D is perhaps TRBD2 (6 bases). This TCR was recovered from a woman under 40 with Graves' ophthalmopathy. The source material was blood. The CDR3 DNA is TGTGCCAGCAGTGATGGTAGCGGATACAATGAGCAGTTCTTC. Its protein product is CASSDGSGYNEQFF.